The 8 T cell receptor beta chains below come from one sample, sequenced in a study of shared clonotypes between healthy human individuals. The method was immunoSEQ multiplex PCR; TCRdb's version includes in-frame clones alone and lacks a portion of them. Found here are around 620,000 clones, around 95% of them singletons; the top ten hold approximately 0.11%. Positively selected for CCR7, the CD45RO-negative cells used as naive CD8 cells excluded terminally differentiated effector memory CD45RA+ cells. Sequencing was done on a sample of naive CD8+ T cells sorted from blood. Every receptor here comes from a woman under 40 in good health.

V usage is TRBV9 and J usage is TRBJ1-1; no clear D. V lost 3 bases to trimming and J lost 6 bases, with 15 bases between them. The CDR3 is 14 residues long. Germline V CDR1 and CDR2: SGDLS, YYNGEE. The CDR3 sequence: CASSAGSQTAEAFF. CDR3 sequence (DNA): TGTGCCAGCAGCGCCGGCTCCCAAACCGCTGAAGCTTTCTTT. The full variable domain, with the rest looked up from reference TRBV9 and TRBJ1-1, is DSGVTQTPKHLITATGQRVTLRCSPRSGDLSVYWYQQSLDQGLQFLIQYYNGEERAKGNILERFSAQQFPDLHSELNLSSLELGDSALYFCASSAGSQTAEAFFGQGTRLTVV.

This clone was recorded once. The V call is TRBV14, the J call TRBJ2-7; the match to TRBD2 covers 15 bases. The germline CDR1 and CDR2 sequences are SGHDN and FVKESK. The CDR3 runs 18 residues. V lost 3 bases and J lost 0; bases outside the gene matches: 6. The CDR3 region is CASSHMGLAGGPSYEQYF. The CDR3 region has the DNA TGTGCCAGCAGCCATATGGGACTAGCGGGAGGTCCCTCCTACGAGCAGTACTTC.

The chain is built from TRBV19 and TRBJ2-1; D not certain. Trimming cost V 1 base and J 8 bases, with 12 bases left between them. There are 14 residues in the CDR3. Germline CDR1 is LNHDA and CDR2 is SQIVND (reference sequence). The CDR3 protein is CASSIVPESDEQFF. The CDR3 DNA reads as TGTGCCAGTAGTATAGTACCGGAGTCCGATGAGCAGTTCTTC.

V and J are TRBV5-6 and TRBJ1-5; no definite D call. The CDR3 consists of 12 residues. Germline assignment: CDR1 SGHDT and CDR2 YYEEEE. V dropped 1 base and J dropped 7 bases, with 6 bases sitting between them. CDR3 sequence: CASSLLGQPQHF. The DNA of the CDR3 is TGTGCCAGCAGCTTGTTAGGGCAGCCCCAGCATTTT.

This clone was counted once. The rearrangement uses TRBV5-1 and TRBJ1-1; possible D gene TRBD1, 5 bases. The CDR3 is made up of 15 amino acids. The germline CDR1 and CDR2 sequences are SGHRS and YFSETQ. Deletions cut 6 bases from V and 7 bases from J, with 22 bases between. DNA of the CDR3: TGCGCCAGCACTTCCCCGGGGGAGTTCCACCATGAAGCTTTCTTT. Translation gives CASTSPGEFHHEAFF.

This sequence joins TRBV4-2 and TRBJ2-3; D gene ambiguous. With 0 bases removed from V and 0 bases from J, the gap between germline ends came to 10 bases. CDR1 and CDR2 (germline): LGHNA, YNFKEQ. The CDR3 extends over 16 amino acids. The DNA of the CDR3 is TGTGCCAGCAGCCAAGATACAGCAACTAGCACAGATACGCAGTATTTT. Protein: CASSQDTATSTDTQYF.

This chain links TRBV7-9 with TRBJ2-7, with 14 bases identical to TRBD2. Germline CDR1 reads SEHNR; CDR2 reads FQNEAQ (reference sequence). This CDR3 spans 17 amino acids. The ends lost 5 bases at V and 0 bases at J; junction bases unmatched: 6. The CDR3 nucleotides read TGTGCCAGCAGCCCGGGACTAGCGGGGGTGAGCTCCTACGAGCAGTACTTC. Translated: CASSPGLAGVSSYEQYF.

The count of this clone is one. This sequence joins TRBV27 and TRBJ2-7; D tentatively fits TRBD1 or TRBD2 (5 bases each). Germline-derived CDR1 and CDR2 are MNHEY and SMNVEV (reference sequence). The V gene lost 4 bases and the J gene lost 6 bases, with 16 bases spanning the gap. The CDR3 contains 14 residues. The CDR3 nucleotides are TGTGCCAGCAGTTGGACGGCCGGGACGCGCGAGCAGTACTTC. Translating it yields CASSWTAGTREQYF.